The T cell receptor (beta chain) described here comes from a study of T cell responses to AZD1222 COVID-19 vaccine (dated by TCRdb to the early 2020s). For the study in its entirety: TCR sequencing covered roughly 230 trial participants: some 210 given two doses of AZD1222 and 26 given two doses of MenACWY control vaccine. Trial participants were enrolled by age into subgroups of 18-55, 56-69 and 70-plus years, and around 150, 29 and 61 TCR-sequenced participants, respectively, were included in these subgroups.

The research as a whole found: After two AZD1222 doses, both the breadth and the depth of spike-specific TCRs were significantly higher than at day 0 and than in MenACWY recipients. Nearly half of unique spike-specific TCRs reportedly recognized epitopes outside regions mutated in the B.1.351 and B.1.1.7 variants. Because no samples from the day 14 peak response were available, repertoires could be characterized only after the peak T cell response. In the small 56-69-year group, the increase in depth fell short of significance, most likely because of low power. Participants were mostly white British, with more females than males. The authors suggested clonal diversity may have been underestimated. The vaccine-associated CD4 TCRs covered the entire spike protein, and the dominant responses fell in regions 160-218 and 743-854. Conclusions about previously exposed vaccinees were limited because only six AZD1222 recipients were SARS-CoV-2 seropositive at baseline.

Taken with the paper, the label for time point translates to: about 28 days (+/-7) after the second vaccine dose. AZD1222 recipients whose second dose came at about 4 weeks and those whose second dose came at about 12 weeks were combined into one group, since spike-specific TCR depth and breadth did not differ between the two schedules. Vaccinee samples came from UK trials COV001 and COV002, including a single-blind randomized controlled phase 2/3 trial of AZD1222 (ChAdOx1 nCoV-19) in healthy adults. For TCRbeta chain sequencing, PBMC samples were collected from trial participants at day 0 and at day 28 after the second dose. Concerning this clone itself: The clone's antigen remains unknown. Qualities for individual bases were not recorded, and no much larger clone is one base off.

The CDR3 regions of human TCRbeta chains were analyzed by immunosequencing. Per the authors' processing: Repertoire TCRs were matched against a reference library of SARS-CoV-2-specific TCRs generated with the MIRA antigen-specificity platform. Breadth was defined as the fraction of unique TCRs that were SARS-CoV-2-associated. Depth was defined as the fraction of total T cells that were SARS-CoV-2-associated. Using the MIRA data, each spike-specific TCR was assigned both to the spike region to which the TCR was reactive and to a CD4 or CD8 class. Log10-transformed breadth and depth values were compared by one-way ANOVA with Sidak's multiple comparisons tests. Here the immuneACCESS table is served through TCRdb, limited to in-frame sequences with V and J called. Missing clones are a known gap in these copies; in checked studies unresolved V genes cover under half, and the rest lacks a known reason. That table gives V, J and clone size, and the DNA gave D and trimming. This sample gives tens of thousands of clones in total; approximately 86% of them show up just once. The top ten clones comprise less than 9% of the sample.

The origin of this receptor is an adult who received the AZD1222 COVID-19 vaccine. The starting material was peripheral blood, obtained 28 days after the second AZD1222 dose.

The CDR3 protein is CASSIGAYNEQFF. The sequenced DNA is TGTGCCAGTAGTATAGGAGCCTACAATGAGCAGTTCTTC. The rearranged chain carries TRBV19 and TRBJ2-1; the D gene cannot be resolved reliably. The trim is 1 base for V and 2 bases for J, with a gap of 3 bases between the germline ends. The CDR3 covers 13 residues, taking in both the cysteine and the phenylalanine. The read is trimmed to its CDR3 DNA, 39 bases read in frame from base 1. The germline V gene (reference sequence) specifies LNHDA as CDR1 and SQIVND as CDR2. This CDR3, with the reference TRBV19 and TRBJ2-1 proteins standing in past its ends, gives the full variable domain DGGITQSPKYLFRKEGQNVTLSCEQNLNHDAMYWYRQDPGQGLRLIYYSQIVNDFQKGDIAEGYSVSREKKESFPLTVTSAQKNPTAFYLCASSIGAYNEQFFGPGTRLTVL.